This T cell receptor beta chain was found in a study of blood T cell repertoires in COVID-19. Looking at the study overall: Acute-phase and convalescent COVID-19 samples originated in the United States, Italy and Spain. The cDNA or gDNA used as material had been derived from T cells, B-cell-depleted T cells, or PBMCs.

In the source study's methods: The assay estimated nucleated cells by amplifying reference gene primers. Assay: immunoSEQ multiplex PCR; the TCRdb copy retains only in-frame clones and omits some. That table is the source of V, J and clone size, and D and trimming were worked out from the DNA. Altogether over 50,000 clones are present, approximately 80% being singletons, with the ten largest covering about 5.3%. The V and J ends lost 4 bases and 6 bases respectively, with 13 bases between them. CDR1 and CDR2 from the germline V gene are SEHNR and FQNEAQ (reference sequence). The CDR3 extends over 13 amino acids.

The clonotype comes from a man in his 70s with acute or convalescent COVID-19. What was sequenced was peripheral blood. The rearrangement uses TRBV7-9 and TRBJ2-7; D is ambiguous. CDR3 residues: CASSSKTIGEQYF. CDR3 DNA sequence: TGTGCCAGCAGCTCGAAGACAATAGGCGAGCAGTACTTC.